What follows describes a single T cell receptor (beta chain). This sample stems from a study of blood T cell repertoires in COVID-19. Assay: immunoSEQ multiplex PCR; the TCRdb copy retains only in-frame clones and omits some. The sample holds 30,000 to 40,000 clones, about 86% seen once. The sequencing sample was made of peripheral blood. The receptor's source is a human donor in a cohort sampled during active COVID-19.

Written as DNA, the CDR3 is TGTGCCAGCAGCCAAGATGGAGTAGCGGGGTTCGAGGAGACCCAGTACTTC. This codes for CASSQDGVAGFEETQYF. The rearrangement joins TRBV4-2 to TRBJ2-5; 8 nucleotides agree with TRBD2. Looked up from germline, CDR1 is LGHNA and CDR2 is YNFKEQ. J gave up 5 bases and V 0 bases, and 11 bases lay outside the gene matches. CDR3 length: 17 residues.